These 19 T cell receptor beta chains originate from one sample sequenced in a study of control samples from healthy donors and cancer patients. Generated by immunoSEQ multiplex PCR, the TCRdb table keeps only in-frame clones and is missing some. The repertoire holds about 130,000 clones, with about 93% as singletons. Sample: PBMCs. These receptors all come from a man aged 50 to 60 with head and neck cancer.

The gene calls are TRBV6-2 or TRBV6-3 and TRBJ1-1; no clear D. Germline V CDR1 and CDR2: MNHEY, SVGEGT. The CDR3 spans 15 residues. The ends were cut back, 6 bases at V and 1 base at J, with 15 bases in the middle. The CDR3 coding sequence is TGTGCCAGCAGCCTACCCCTAACGGGGAACACTGAAGCTTTCTTT. Protein product: CASSLPLTGNTEAFF.

CDR3 DNA: TGCGCCAGCAGCCAAGATCCGGCGGGGGGGCAAGATGAGCAGTTCTTC. It yields the protein CASSQDPAGGQDEQFF. This chain uses TRBV4-3 with TRBJ2-1, with 9 bases lining up with TRBD2. This CDR3 region has 16 residues. Germline lookup yields CDR1 LGHNA and CDR2 YSLEER. The ends lost 0 bases at V and 8 bases at J; junction bases unmatched: 8.

The chain couples TRBV7-9 to TRBJ2-7; 11 bases are a match to TRBD2. V was pared by 1 base and J by 6 bases, with 5 bases of the junction left unmatched. The CDR3 is made up of 15 amino acids. Per the germline V gene, CDR1 is SEHNR and CDR2 is FQNEAQ (reference sequence). CDR3 nucleotides: TGTGCCAGCAGCTTAGTGCTGACTAGCGGGGCCGAGCAGTACTTC. This translates into CASSLVLTSGAEQYF.

This clone was seen only once. The gene calls are TRBV24-1 and TRBJ2-5; 8 bases agree with TRBD1. V shed 4 bases and J 9 bases; nucleotides not matched to a gene: 15. The germline V gene encodes CDR1 KGHDR and CDR2 SFDVKD. CDR3 size: 16 residues. In DNA, the CDR3 is TGTGCCACCAGTGACACCGGGACAGGCACCCGATGGGCCCAGTACTTC. Translating it yields CATSDTGTGTRWAQYF.

The rearrangement links TRBV5-8 to TRBJ1-5; the D gene is possibly TRBD1 (5 bases). The CDR3 sequence is 13 residues long. Germline CDR1 and CDR2: SGHTS and YDEGEE. Trimming left V 4 bases short and J 4 bases short, with 9 bases between. This CDR3 reads CASSLAGNQPQHF. CDR3 coding DNA: TGTGCCAGCAGCCTGGCAGGGAATCAGCCCCAGCATTTT. Drawing the rest from reference TRBV5-8 and TRBJ1-5, the complete variable domain is EAGVTQSPTHLIKTRGQQATLRCSPISGHTSVYWYQQALGLGLQFLLWYDEGEERNRGNFPPRFSGRQFPNYSSELNVNALELEDSALYLCASSLAGNQPQHFGDGTRLSIL.

This clone has a single count. J is TRBJ2-6 and V is TRBV28; D is undetermined. The germline CDR1 and CDR2 sequences are MDHEN and SYDVKM. Trimming took off 4 bases at V and 2 bases at J, with 18 bases between the two ends. The CDR3 is 18 amino acids. Here the CDR3 DNA reads TGTGCCAGCAGTTCCCCTACATTTAAACCCCCTGGGGCCAACGTCCTGACTTTC. It yields the protein CASSSPTFKPPGANVLTF.

J is TRBJ2-7 and V is TRBV7-9; tentatively, D is TRBD2 (6 bases). V dropped 3 bases and J dropped 2 bases, with 8 bases sitting between them. The germline gives CDR1 SEHNR, CDR2 FQNEAQ (reference sequence). The CDR3 is 13 residues long. DNA for the CDR3: TGTGCCAGCAGCTTCCCGGGGGCCTACGAGCAGTACTTC. Its protein is CASSFPGAYEQYF.

The V gene is TRBV9, the J gene TRBJ1-4; tentatively, D is TRBD1 (6 bases). The CDR3 loop spans 12 amino acids. In germline, CDR1 is SGDLS, CDR2 YYNGEE. The germline V and J ends were trimmed by 3 bases and 7 bases, with 7 bases remaining between them. CDR3 amino acids: CASSGGGEKLFF. In DNA form, the CDR3 reads TGTGCCAGCAGCGGAGGGGGTGAAAAACTGTTTTTT.

The chain joins TRBV18 to TRBJ1-2; D is ambiguous. V was shortened by 2 bases and J by 0 bases, with 13 bases between the two germline ends. The CDR3 is made up of 16 amino acids. Germline loops: CDR1 KGHSH, CDR2 LQKENI. In DNA form, the CDR3 reads TGTGCCAGCTCACCAAGCTGGCAGAGTGCTAACTATGGCTACACCTTC. Amino acid sequence: CASSPSWQSANYGYTF.

This clone showed up just a few times. V gene TRBV7-6 combines with J gene TRBJ2-3; TRBD2 agrees at 13 bases. V gave up 2 bases and J gave up 0 bases; unmatched junction bases: 8. The CDR3 loop spans 19 amino acids. CDR1 and CDR2 (germline): SGHVS, FNYEAQ. The DNA of the CDR3 is TGTGCCAGCAGCTTACCGATCGGGACTAGCGGGGTTAGCACAGATACGCAGTATTTT. Amino acids: CASSLPIGTSGVSTDTQYF. The variable domain in full, with the rest retrieved from reference TRBV7-6 and TRBJ2-3, is GAGVSQSPRYKVTKRGQDVALRCDPISGHVSLYWYRQALGQGPEFLTYFNYEAQQDKSGLPNDRFSAERPEGSISTLTIQRTEQRDSAMYRCASSLPIGTSGVSTDTQYFGPGTRLTVL.

This sequence joins TRBV5-1 and TRBJ2-1, with 7 bases lining up with TRBD2. The CDR3 has 16 amino acids. V trimming: 4 bases; J trimming: 0 bases; junction bases outside the gene matches: 7. The germline CDR1 and CDR2 sequences are SGHRS and YFSETQ. For the CDR3, the DNA is TGCGCCAGCAGCGGGTTACTAGCGAGCTCCTACAATGAGCAGTTCTTC. Amino acid sequence: CASSGLLASSYNEQFF. The full variable domain, completed using reference TRBV5-1 and TRBJ2-1, is KAGVTQTPRYLIKTRGQQVTLSCSPISGHRSVSWYQQTPGQGLQFLFEYFSETQRNKGNFPGRFSGRQFSNSRSEMNVSTLELGDSALYLCASSGLLASSYNEQFFGPGTRLTVL.

This clone was counted between two and nine times. V is TRBV3-1 (or the pseudogene TRBV3-2) and J is TRBJ2-7; the D call may be TRBD1 or TRBD2 (5 bases each). The CDR3 has 18 amino acids. CDR1 and CDR2 (germline): LGHDT, YNNKEL (reference sequence). V gave up 3 bases and J gave up 2 bases, with 23 bases separating them. The CDR3 here is CASSQSGLRRGDTYEQYF. DNA for the CDR3: TGTGCCAGCAGCCAGTCCGGGCTCCGTAGGGGAGACACCTACGAGCAGTACTTC.

Here the CDR3 reads CAWIDGSSYNSPLHF. CDR3 DNA: TGTGCCTGGATTGATGGGAGCTCCTATAATTCACCCCTCCACTTT. V and J are TRBV30 and TRBJ1-6; no clear D. Germline V CDR1 and CDR2: GTSNPN, SVGIG (reference sequence). The V end was cut by 4 bases, the J end by 0 bases, with 10 bases between. CDR3 length: 15 residues.

This rearrangement joins TRBV7-9 to TRBJ2-2; D remains ambiguous. This CDR3 is 16 amino acids long. Germline-derived CDR1 and CDR2 are SEHNR and FQNEAQ (reference sequence). V lost 5 bases and J 0 bases, leaving 13 bases between the germline ends. CDR3 nucleotides: TGTGCCAGCAGCGAGCTCGAGAGATCGAACACCGGGGAGCTGTTTTTT. Translating it yields CASSELERSNTGELFF.

The gene calls are TRBV6-5 and TRBJ1-1; D is perhaps TRBD1 (5 bases). V lost 7 bases, J lost 4 bases, and 19 bases lay in between. The CDR3 has 15 amino acids. Germline V gives CDR1 MNHEY, CDR2 SVGAGI. DNA of the CDR3: TGTGCCAGCAAGAAAGCAGGGCCGGGCCTCACTGAAGCTTTCTTT. Protein: CASKKAGPGLTEAFF.

This sequence joins TRBV3-1 (or the pseudogene TRBV3-2) and TRBJ2-7; D is undetermined. The ends were cut back, 0 bases at V and 2 bases at J, with 11 bases in the middle. The germline V gene has CDR1 LGHDT and CDR2 YNNKEL (reference sequence). The CDR3 is 15 residues long. This chain's CDR3 is CASSQDYQKAYEQYF. CDR3 DNA: TGTGCCAGCAGCCAAGACTACCAGAAGGCCTACGAGCAGTACTTC.

This chain links TRBV7-9 with TRBJ2-3, with 10 bases matching TRBD1. Per the germline V gene, CDR1 is SEHNR and CDR2 is FQNEAQ (reference sequence). Losses at the gene ends were 5 bases for V and 3 bases for J; bases not matched to a gene: 8. This CDR3 spans 16 amino acids. CDR3 residues: CASSAWDRGLTDTQYF. For the CDR3, the DNA is TGTGCCAGCAGCGCCTGGGACAGGGGATTGACAGATACGCAGTATTTT.

V gene TRBV7-2 combines with J gene TRBJ2-3, with TRBD2 identical over 7 bases. This CDR3 is built from 15 residues. J lost 0 bases, V lost 0 bases, and 0 bases had no gene match. Germline assignment: CDR1 SGHTA and CDR2 FQGNSA. This chain's CDR3 is CASSLAGGSTDTQYF. CDR3 DNA: TGTGCCAGCAGCTTAGCGGGGGGGAGCACAGATACGCAGTATTTT.

The chain recombines TRBV19 with TRBJ2-4; the match to TRBD1 covers 8 bases. The CDR3 consists of 15 residues. Germline V CDR1 and CDR2: LNHDA, SQIVND (reference sequence). With 7 bases clipped from V and 2 bases from J, the junction kept 7 bases outside the gene matches. CDR3 in amino acids: CASTSGGASKNIQYF. The CDR3 DNA reads TGTGCCAGTACCTCAGGGGGCGCATCCAAAAACATTCAGTACTTC.